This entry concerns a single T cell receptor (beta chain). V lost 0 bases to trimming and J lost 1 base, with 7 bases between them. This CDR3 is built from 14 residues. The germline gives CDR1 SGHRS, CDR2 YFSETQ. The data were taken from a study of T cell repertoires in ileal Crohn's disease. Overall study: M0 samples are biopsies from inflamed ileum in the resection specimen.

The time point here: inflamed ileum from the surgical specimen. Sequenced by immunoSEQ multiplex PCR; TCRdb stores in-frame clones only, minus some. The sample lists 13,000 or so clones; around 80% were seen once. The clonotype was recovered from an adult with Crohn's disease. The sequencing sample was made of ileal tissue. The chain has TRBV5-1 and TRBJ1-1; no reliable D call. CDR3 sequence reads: CASSLGGRNTEAFF. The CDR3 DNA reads TGCGCCAGCAGCTTGGGAGGGCGGAACACTGAAGCTTTCTTT. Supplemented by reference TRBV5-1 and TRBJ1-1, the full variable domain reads KAGVTQTPRYLIKTRGQQVTLSCSPISGHRSVSWYQQTPGQGLQFLFEYFSETQRNKGNFPGRFSGRQFSNSRSEMNVSTLELGDSALYLCASSLGGRNTEAFFGQGTRLTVV.